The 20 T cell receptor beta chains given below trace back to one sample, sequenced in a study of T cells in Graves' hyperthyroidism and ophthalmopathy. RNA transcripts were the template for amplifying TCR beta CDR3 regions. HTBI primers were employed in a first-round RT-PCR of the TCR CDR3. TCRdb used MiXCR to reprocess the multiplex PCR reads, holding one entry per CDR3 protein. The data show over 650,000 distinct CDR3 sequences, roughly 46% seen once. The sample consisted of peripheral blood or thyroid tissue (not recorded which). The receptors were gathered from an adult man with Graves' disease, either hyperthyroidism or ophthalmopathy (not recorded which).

CDR3 bases: TGCGCCAGCAGCTTGATTTCCGGGGACACTGAAGCTTTCTTT. It specifies CASSLISGDTEAFF. The genes are TRBV5-1 and TRBJ1-1, with unresolved D. The V end lost 1 base, the J end lost 3 bases, and 10 bases lay between the germline ends. This CDR3 has 14 residues. The germline CDR1 and CDR2 sequences are SGHRS and YFSETQ.

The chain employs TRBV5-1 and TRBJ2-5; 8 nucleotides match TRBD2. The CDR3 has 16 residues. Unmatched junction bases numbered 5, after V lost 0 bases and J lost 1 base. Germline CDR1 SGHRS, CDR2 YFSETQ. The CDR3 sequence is CASSLVPGGLQETQYF. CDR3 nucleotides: TGCGCCAGCAGCTTGGTTCCGGGAGGGCTCCAAGAGACCCAGTACTTC.

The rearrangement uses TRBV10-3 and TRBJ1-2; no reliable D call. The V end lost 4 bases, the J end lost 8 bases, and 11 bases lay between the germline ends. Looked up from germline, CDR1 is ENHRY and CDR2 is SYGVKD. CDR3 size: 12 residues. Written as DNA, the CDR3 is TGTGCCATCAGTGTGGAGCCGGGAGGCTACACCTTC. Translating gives CAISVEPGGYTF.

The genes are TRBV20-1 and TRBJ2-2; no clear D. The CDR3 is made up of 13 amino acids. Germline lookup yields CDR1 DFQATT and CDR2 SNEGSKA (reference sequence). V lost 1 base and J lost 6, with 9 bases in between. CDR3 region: CSARGKWSGELFF. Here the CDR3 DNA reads TGCAGTGCTAGAGGTAAGTGGTCCGGGGAGCTGTTTTTT.

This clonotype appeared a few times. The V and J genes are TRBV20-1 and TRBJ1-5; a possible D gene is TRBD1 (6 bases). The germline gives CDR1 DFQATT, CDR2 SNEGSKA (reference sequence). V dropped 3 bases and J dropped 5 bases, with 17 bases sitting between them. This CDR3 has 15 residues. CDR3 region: CSARHSGGRDQPQHF. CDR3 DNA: TGCAGTGCTAGGCACTCGGGGGGCCGGGATCAGCCCCAGCATTTT.

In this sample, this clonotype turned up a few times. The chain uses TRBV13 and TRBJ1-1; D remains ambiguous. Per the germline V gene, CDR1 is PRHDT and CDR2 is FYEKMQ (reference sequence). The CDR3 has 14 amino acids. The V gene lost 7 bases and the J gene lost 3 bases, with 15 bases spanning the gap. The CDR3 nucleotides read TGTGCCAGCAAGTACTCGATACGGGACACTGAAGCTTTCTTT. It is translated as CASKYSIRDTEAFF. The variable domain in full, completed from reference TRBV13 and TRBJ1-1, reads AAGVIQSPRHLIKEKRETATLKCYPIPRHDTVYWYQQGPGQDPQFLISFYEKMQSDKGSIPDRFSAQQFSDYHSELNMSSLELGDSALYFCASKYSIRDTEAFFGQGTRLTVV.

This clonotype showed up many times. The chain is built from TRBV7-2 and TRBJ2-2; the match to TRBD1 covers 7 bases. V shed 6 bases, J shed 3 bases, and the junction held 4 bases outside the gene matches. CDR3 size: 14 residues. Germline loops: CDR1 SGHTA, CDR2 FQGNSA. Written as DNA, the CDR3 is TGTGCCAGCAGTCCCGACAGGGACACCGGGGAGCTGTTTTTT. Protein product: CASSPDRDTGELFF.

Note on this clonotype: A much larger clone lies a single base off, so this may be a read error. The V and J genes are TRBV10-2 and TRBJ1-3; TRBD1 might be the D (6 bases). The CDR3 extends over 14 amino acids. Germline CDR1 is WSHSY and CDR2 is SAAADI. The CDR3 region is CASTTGGTGNTVYF. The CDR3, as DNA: TGCGCCAGCACGACAGGAGGTACTGGAAACACCGTATATTTT.

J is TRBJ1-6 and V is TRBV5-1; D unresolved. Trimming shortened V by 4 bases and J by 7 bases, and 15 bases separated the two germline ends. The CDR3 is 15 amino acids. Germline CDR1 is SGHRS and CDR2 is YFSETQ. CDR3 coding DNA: TGCGCCAGCAGCCCTCGTGGAGGGAGGAATTCACCCCTCCACTTT. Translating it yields CASSPRGGRNSPLHF.

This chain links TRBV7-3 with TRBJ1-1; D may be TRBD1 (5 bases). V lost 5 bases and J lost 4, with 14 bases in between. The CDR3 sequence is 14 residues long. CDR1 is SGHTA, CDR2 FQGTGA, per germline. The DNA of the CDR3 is TGTGCCAGCAGCCAACGCCCTGGGGGCACTGAAGCTTTCTTT. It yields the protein CASSQRPGGTEAFF. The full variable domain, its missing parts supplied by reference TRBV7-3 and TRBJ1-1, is GAGVSQTPSNKVTEKGKYVELRCDPISGHTALYWYRQSLGQGPEFLIYFQGTGAADDSGLPNDRFFAVRPEGSVSTLKIQRTERGDSAVYLCASSQRPGGTEAFFGQGTRLTVV.

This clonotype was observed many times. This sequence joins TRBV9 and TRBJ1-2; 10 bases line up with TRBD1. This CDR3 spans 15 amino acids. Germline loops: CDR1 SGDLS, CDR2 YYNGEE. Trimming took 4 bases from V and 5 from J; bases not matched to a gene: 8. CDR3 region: CASSPRDRGDYGYTF. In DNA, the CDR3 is TGTGCCAGCAGCCCAAGGGACAGGGGAGATTATGGCTACACCTTC.

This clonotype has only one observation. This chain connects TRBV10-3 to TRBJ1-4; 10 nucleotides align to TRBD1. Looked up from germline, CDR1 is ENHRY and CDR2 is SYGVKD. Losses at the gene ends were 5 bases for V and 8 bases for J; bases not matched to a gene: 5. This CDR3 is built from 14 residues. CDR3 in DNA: TGTGCCATCAGTAGCCGGGACAGGGGAGAAAAACTGTTTTTT. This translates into CAISSRDRGEKLFF.

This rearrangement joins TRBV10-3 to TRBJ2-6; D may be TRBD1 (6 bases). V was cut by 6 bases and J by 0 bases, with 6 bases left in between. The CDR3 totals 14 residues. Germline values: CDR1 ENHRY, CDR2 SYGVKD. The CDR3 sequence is CAIRDSSGANVLTF. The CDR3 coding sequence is TGTGCCATCAGGGACAGCTCTGGGGCCAACGTCCTGACTTTC.

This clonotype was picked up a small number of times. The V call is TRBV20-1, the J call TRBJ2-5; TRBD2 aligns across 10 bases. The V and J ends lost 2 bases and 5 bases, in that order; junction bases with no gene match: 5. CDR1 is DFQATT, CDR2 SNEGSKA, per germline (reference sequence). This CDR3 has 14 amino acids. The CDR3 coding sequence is TGCAGTGCTAGACTAGCGGGAGTACTGGAGACCCAGTACTTC. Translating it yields CSARLAGVLETQYF.

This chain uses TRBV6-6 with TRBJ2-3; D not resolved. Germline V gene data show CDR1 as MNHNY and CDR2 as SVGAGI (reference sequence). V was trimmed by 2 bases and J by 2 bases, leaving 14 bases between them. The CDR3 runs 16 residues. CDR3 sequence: CASSYSHQRSTDTQYF. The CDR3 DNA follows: TGTGCCAGCAGTTACAGTCATCAGCGATCCACAGATACGCAGTATTTT.

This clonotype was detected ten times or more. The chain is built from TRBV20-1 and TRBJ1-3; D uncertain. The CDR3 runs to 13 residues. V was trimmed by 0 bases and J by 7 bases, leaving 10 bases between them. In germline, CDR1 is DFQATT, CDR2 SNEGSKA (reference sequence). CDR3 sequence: CSARDMRGNTIYF. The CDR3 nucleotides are TGCAGTGCTAGAGATATGAGAGGGAACACCATATATTTT.

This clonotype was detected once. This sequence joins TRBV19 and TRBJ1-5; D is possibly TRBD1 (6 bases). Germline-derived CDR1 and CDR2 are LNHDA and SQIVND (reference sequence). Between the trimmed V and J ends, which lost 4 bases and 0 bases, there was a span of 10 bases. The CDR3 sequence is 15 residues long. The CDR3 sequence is CASSTGQPSNQPQHF. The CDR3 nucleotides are TGTGCCAGTAGTACCGGACAGCCTAGCAATCAGCCCCAGCATTTT.

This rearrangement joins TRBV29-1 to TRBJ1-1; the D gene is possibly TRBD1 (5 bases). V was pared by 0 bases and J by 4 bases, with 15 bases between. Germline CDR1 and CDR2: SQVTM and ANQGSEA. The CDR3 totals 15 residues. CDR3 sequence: CSVEDPRGALTEAFF. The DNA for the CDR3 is TGCAGCGTTGAAGATCCTAGGGGAGCCCTCACTGAAGCTTTCTTT. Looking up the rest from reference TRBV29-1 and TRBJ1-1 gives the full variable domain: SAVISQKPSRDICQRGTSLTIQCQVDSQVTMMFWYRQQPGQSLTLIATANQGSEATYESGFVIDKFPISRPNLTFSTLTVSNMSPEDSSIYLCSVEDPRGALTEAFFGQGTRLTVV.

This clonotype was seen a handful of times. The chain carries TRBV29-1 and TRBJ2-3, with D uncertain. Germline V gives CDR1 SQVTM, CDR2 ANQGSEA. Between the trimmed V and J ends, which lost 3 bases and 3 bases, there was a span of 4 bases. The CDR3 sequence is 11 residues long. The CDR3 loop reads CSVDLTDTQYF. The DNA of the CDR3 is TGCAGCGTTGACTTAACAGATACGCAGTATTTT.

The CDR3 nucleotides are TGTGCCAGCAGTCAGACAGGGAGATTATCAAACACTGAAGCTTTCTTT. Encoded protein: CASSQTGRLSNTEAFF. The V gene is TRBV6-1, the J gene TRBJ1-1, with TRBD1 matching 7 bases. After removal of 5 bases from V and 2 bases from J, the junction contained 11 bases not matched to a gene. Germline CDR1 and CDR2: MNHNS and SASEGT. This CDR3 contains 16 residues.